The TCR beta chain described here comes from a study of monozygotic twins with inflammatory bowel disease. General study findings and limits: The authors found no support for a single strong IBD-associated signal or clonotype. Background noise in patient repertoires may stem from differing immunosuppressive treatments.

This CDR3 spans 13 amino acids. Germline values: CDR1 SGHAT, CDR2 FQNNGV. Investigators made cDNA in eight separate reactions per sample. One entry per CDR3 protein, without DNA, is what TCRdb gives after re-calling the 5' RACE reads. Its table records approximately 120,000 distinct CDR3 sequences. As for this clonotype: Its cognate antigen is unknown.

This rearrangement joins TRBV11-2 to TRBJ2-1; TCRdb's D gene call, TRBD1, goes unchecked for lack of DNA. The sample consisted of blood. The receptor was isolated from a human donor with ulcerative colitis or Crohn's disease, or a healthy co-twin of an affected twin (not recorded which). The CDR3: CASSTDTNNEQFF.